This T cell receptor (beta chain) was identified during a study of blood T cell repertoires in COVID-19. The V end lost 3 bases, the J end lost 5 bases, and 16 bases lay between the germline ends. This CDR3 contains 15 residues. Germline V gene data show CDR1 as ENHRY and CDR2 as SYGVKD. This clone was counted only a few times. The data were produced by immunoSEQ multiplex PCR, yet TCRdb's version contains in-frame clones alone and is incomplete. The profile covers about 180,000 clones, with roughly 87% appearing a single time and 5.5% to 8.5% taken by the ten largest. The chain carries TRBV10-3 and TRBJ1-1; D possibly corresponds to TRBD1 (6 bases). The sample comprised PBMCs or T cells enriched from blood (not recorded which). This TCR derives from a woman between 50 and 59 years old who had recovered from COVID-19. CDR3 sequence reads: CAISEQGTLETEAFF. The CDR3 DNA is TGTGCCATCAGTGAACAGGGAACGTTGGAAACTGAAGCTTTCTTT.